The source of this T cell receptor beta chain is a study of blood T cell repertoires in COVID-19 (TCRdb year 2020). For the wider study: Samples covering the acute and convalescent phases of COVID-19 were provided by collaborators in the United States, Italy and Spain. Subjects who had been exposed to COVID-19, were actively infected with it, or had recovered from it provided the deeply sampled blood TCRbeta repertoires that made up the dataset. Nearly every sample came with metadata listing a de-identified subject ID, COVID-19 status, age in years and sex. The material from the prospective study consisted of cDNA or gDNA derived from T cells, B-cell-depleted T cells, or PBMCs. The samples were drawn from two sources: the first 160 participants of the ongoing ImmuneRACE study, and 1,200 or so subjects contributed by 6 global collaborators. Where HLA class I and class II types were available, the types were taken from metadata supplied by the sample provider, not from assay-based typing. The repertoires were released in a freely available public database meant as a resource for research on the immune response to SARS-CoV-2. Points the paper makes about the study in general: How much clinical and demographic metadata was included differed by source and by participant, and the metadata was provided uncurated.

One collaborating source in Seattle enrolled patients during active infection and followed them longitudinally through the course of disease. Collaborating institutions collected whole blood in K2EDTA tubes following their own protocols. Collaborator samples were shipped for TCRbeta analysis as frozen whole blood, isolated PBMCs, or DNA extracted from either sample type. TCRbeta CDR3 regions were amplified from genomic DNA using the immunoSEQ Assay, a bias-controlled multiplex PCR. Per the source publication's procedure: Within the assay, amplification of reference gene primers was used to estimate how many nucleated cells each sample contained. To quantify the absolute abundance of each unique TCRbeta CDR3 rearrangement, sequence reads were collapsed and filtered. For each sample, productive Simpson clonality was calculated by taking the square root of Simpson's diversity index across productive rearrangements. TCRdb holds this immuneACCESS table with in-frame rearrangements only. Some clones are missing; in checked studies, unresolved V genes explain under half, and the rest has no known cause. From that table come the V and J calls and clone size; the DNA was used to work out D and trimming. The sample profile shows 200,000 to 250,000 clones; 85% to 90% of them were found once. The ten largest clones capture roughly 2.7% of the sample.

As to this clone: The antigen this receptor binds is unknown. Base qualities are not recorded, but no much larger clone differs from it by a single base.

Sequenced: peripheral blood. This sequence was found in a man aged 25-45 years with COVID-19, enrolled during active disease.

The CDR3 has the sequence CASSARGTAYGYTF. The base sequence is TGTGCCAGCAGCGCGAGAGGGACAGCCTATGGCTACACCTTC. The sequence links TRBV9 to TRBJ1-2, with 7 bases aligning to TRBD1. Unmatched junction bases come to 6, with V trimmed by 3 bases and J by 4 bases. Its CDR3 holds 14 amino acids, cysteine through phenylalanine. Of all the DNA, just the CDR3 is kept, 42 bases in frame from base 1. CDR1 SGDLS and CDR2 YYNGEE are derived from the germline V gene.